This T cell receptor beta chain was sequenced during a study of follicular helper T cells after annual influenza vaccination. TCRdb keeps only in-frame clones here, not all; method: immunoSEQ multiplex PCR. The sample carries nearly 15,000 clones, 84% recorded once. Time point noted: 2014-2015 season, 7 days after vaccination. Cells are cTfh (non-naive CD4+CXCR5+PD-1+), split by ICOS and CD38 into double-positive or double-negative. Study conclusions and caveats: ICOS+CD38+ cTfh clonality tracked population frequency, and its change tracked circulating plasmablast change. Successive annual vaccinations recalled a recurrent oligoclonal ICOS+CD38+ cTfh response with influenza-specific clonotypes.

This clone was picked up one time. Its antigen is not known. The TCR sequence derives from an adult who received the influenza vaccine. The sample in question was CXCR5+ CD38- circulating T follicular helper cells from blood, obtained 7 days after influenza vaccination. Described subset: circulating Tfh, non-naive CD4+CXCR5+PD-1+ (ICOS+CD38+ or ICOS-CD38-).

This CDR3 is CASSVDPTSGSFKDTQYF. CDR3 nucleotide sequence: TGTGCCAGCAGCGTAGATCCTACTAGCGGGAGCTTTAAAGATACGCAGTATTTT. This chain connects TRBV7-9 to TRBJ2-3; 11 nucleotides match TRBD2. The CDR3 spans 18 residues. The junction had 15 bases not matched to a gene; V was cut back by 5 bases and J by 5 bases. Germline V gives CDR1 SEHNR, CDR2 FQNEAQ (reference sequence).